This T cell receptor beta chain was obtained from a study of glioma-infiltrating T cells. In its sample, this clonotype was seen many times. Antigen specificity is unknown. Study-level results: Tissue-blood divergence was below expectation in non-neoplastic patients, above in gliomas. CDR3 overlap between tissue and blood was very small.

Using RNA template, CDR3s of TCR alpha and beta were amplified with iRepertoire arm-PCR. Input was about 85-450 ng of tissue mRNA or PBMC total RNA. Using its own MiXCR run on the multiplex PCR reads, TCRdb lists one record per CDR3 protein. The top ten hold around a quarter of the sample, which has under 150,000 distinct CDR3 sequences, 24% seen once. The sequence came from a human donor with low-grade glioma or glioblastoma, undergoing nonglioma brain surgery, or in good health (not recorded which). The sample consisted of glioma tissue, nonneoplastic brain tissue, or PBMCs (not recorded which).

The CDR3 region is CASSDIGQETQYF. CDR3 nucleotides: TGTGCCAGCAGTGATATTGGCCAAGAGACCCAGTACTTC. The rearrangement links TRBV28 to TRBJ2-5; no definite D call. Trimming removed 5 bases from V and 1 base from J, with 8 bases in between. This CDR3 comprises 13 residues. Looked up from germline, CDR1 is MDHEN and CDR2 is SYDVKM.